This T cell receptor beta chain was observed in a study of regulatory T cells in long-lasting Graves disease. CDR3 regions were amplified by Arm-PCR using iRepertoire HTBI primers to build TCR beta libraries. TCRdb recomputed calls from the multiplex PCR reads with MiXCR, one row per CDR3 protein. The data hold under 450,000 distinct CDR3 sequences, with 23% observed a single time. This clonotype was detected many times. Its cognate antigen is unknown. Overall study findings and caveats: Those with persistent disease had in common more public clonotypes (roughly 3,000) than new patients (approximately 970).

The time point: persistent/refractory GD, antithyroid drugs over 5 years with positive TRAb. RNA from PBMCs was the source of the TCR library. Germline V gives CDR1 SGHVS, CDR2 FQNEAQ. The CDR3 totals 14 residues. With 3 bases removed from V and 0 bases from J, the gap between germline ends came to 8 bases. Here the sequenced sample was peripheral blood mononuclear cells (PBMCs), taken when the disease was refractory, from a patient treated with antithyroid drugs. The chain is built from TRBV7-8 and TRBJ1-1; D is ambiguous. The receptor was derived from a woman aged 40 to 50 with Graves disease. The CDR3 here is CASSFKGLNTEAFF. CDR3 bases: TGTGCCAGCAGCTTTAAGGGTTTGAACACTGAAGCTTTCTTT. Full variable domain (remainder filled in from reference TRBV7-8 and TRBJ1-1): GAGVSQSPRYKVAKRGQDVALRCDPISGHVSLFWYQQALGQGPEFLTYFQNEAQLDKSGLPSDRFFAERPEGSVSTLKIQRTQQEDSAVYLCASSFKGLNTEAFFGQGTRLTVV.